This T cell receptor (beta chain) was identified during a study of PD-1 blockade in classical Hodgkin lymphoma. Time point specified: newly diagnosed, previously untreated cHL patient sample. PBMCs from untreated, newly diagnosed classical Hodgkin lymphoma were comparison samples. Details on this clone: The antigen is unknown.

Sequencing used immunoSEQ multiplex PCR; TCRdb keeps in-frame clones, though not all of them. The sample holds around 17,000 clones, approximately 85% seen once. General study findings and limits: Newly diagnosed patients were said to have less baseline TCR diversity than healthy donors did. Sources of repertoire differences remain undefined, possibly disease activity or prior therapy.

The CDR3 is 14 amino acids. Germline V gene data show CDR1 as SGHNT and CDR2 as YYREEE (reference sequence). V lost 0 bases, J lost 3 bases, and 2 bases stayed unmatched. Sequencing used peripheral blood mononuclear cells (PBMCs). This chain connects TRBV5-4 to TRBJ2-7; 8 bases align to TRBD1. The receptor was isolated from a human donor with classical Hodgkin lymphoma. CDR3 protein: CASSLAGTGYEQYF. The CDR3 bases are TGTGCCAGCAGCTTGGCAGGGACAGGCTACGAGCAGTACTTC.